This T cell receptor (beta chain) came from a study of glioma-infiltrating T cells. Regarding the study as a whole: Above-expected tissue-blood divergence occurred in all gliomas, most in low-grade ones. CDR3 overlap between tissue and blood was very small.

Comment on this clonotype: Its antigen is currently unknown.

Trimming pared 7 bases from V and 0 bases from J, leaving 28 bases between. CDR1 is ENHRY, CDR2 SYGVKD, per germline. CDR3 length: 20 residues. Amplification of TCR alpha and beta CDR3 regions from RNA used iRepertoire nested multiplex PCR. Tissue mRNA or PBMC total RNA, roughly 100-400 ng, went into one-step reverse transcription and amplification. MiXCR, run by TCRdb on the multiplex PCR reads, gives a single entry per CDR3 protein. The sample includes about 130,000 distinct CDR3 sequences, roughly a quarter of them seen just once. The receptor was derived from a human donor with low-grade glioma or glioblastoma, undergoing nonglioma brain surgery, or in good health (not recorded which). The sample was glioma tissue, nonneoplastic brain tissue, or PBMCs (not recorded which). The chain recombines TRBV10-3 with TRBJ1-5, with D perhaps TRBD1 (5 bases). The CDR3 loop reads CAIKGYYCDPGGYSNQPQHF. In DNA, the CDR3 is TGTGCCATCAAGGGCTATTATTGCGACCCTGGGGGTTATAGCAATCAGCCCCAGCATTTT.